The present T cell receptor beta chain was sequenced within a study of blood T cells in healthy people across ages. As to this clonotype: Its antigen is not known.

Extracted total RNA amounted to at least 5.5 micrograms for each sample. Alongside a J-beta primer mix, a sample-barcoded 5' primer served in a second PCR lasting about 7 to 11 cycles. A single record per CDR3 protein comes from TCRdb applying MiXCR to the 5' RACE reads. This table has 1.6 million or so distinct CDR3 sequences, roughly 32% appearing once. The V end lost 1 base, the J end lost 0 bases, and 13 bases lay between the germline ends. The CDR3 contains 17 residues. From germline, CDR1 is LGHNA and CDR2 YNFKEQ. Overall study findings and caveats: Relative to aged donors, long-lived donors carried more naive CD4+ cells and displayed higher diversity. Diversity of TCR beta correlated strongly with naive T cell percentage.

The sequence was obtained from a woman in her 30s in good health. The rearrangement uses TRBV4-2 and TRBJ2-1; no definite D call. Sequencing was done on a sample of blood. The CDR3 protein is CASSQGTLASSYNEQFF. CDR3 DNA sequence: TGTGCCAGCAGCCAAGGAACTCTGGCTAGCTCCTACAATGAGCAGTTCTTC.